This T cell receptor beta chain was recovered during a study of blood T cell repertoires in COVID-19. Whole-study context: T cells, B-cell-depleted T cells, or PBMCs supplied cDNA or gDNA.

Method: immunoSEQ multiplex PCR; TCRdb's copy keeps in-frame clones and lacks some. The sample consists of 270,000 or so clones, about 89% of them appearing once. V shed 6 bases, J shed 6 bases, and the junction held 7 bases outside the gene matches. CDR3 size: 14 residues. Germline V gene data show CDR1 as MNHNY and CDR2 as SVGAGI (reference sequence). The specimen sequenced was peripheral blood. The clonotype originates from a man in his forties with active or convalescent COVID-19. The chain combines TRBV6-6 with TRBJ1-1; 10 nucleotides match TRBD1. The CDR3 DNA is TGTGCCAGCAGCCGACAGGGGGCAGTTTCTGAAGCTTTCTTT. This sequence encodes CASSRQGAVSEAFF.